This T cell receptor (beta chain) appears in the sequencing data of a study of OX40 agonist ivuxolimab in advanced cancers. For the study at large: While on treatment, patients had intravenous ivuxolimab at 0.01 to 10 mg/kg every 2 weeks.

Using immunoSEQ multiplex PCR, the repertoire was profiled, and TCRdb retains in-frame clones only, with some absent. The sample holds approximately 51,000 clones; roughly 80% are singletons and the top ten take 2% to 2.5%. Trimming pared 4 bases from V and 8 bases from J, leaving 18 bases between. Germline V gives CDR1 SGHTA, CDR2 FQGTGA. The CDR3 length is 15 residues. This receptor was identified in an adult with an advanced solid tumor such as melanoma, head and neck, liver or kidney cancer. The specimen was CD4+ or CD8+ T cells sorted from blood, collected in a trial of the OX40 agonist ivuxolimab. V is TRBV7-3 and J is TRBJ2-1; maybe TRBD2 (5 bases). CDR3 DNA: TGTGCCAGCAGCTACCAGCCCAGGAGGCATGATGAGCAGTTCTTC. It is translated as CASSYQPRRHDEQFF.